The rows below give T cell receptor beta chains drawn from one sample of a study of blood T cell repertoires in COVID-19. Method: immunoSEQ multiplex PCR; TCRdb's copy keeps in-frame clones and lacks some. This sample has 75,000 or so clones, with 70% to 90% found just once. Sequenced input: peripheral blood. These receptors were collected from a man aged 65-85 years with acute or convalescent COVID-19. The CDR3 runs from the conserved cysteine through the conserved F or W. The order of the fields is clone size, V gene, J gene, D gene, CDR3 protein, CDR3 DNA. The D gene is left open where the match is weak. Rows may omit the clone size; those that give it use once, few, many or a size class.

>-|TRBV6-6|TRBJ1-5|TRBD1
CASSPHQGAQGTRYQPQHF
TGTGCCAGCAGTCCTCATCAGGGGGCGCAGGGGACGAGATATCAGCCCCAGCATTTT
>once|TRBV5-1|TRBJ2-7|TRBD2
CASRRIAGEASFYEQYF
TGCGCCAGCAGGCGCATAGCGGGAGAGGCGTCCTTCTACGAGCAGTACTTC
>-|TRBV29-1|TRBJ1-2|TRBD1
CSVGRGQGMGGYTF
TGCAGCGTTGGTAGGGGACAGGGAATGGGCGGCTACACCTTC
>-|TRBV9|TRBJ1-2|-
CASSVGGGHGYTF
TGTGCCAGCAGCGTAGGGGGAGGACATGGCTACACCTTC
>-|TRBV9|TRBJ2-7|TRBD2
CASSVEEGTSGSYEQYF
TGTGCCAGCAGCGTAGAAGAGGGGACTAGCGGGAGTTACGAGCAGTACTTC
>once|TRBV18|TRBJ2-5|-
CASSPRPSLPQQETQYF
TGTGCCAGCTCACCACGGCCGTCCCTCCCCCAACAAGAGACCCAGTACTTC
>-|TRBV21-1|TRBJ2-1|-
CASSQRGSSYNEQFF
TGTGCCAGCAGCCAACGGGGGAGCTCCTACAATGAGCAGTTCTTC
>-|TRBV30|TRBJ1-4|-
CAWSRGAASANEKLFF
TGTGCCTGGTCCCGTGGGGCAGCGAGTGCTAATGAAAAACTGTTTTTT
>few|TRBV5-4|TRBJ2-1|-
CASSSGSDLNEQFF
TGTGCCAGCAGTTCGGGGTCCGACCTCAATGAGCAGTTCTTC
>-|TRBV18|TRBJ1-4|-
CASSPPGTGNEKLFF
TGTGCCAGCTCACCACCGGGAACAGGAAATGAAAAACTGTTTTTT
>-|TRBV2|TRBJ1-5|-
CASSDGEKQPQHF
TGTGCCAGCAGTGATGGGGAGAAACAGCCCCAGCATTTT
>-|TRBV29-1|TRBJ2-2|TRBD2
CSSRTSGRGRGTGELFF
TGCAGCTCCAGGACTAGCGGGAGGGGACGGGGCACCGGGGAGCTGTTTTTT